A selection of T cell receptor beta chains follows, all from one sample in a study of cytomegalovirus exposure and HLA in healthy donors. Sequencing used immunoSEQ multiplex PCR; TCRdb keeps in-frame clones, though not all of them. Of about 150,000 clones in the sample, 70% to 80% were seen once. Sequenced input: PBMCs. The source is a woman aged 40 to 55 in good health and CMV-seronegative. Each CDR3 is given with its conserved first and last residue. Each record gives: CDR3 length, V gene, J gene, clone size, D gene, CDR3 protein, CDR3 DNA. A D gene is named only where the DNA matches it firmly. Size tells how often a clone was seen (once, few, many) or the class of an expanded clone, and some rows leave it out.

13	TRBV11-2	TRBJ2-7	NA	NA	CASSQNAGIEQYF	TGTGCCAGCAGCCAGAATGCGGGGATCGAGCAGTACTTC
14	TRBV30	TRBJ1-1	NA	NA	CAWSGVGGNTEAFF	TGTGCCTGGAGTGGAGTGGGGGGGAACACTGAAGCTTTCTTT
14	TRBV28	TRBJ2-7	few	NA	CASSPSGSTYEQYF	TGTGCCAGCAGTCCATCGGGTTCCACCTACGAGCAGTACTTC
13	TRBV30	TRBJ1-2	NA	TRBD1	CAATDRADYGYTF	TGTGCCGCTACGGACAGGGCCGACTATGGCTACACCTTC
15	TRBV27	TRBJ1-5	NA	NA	CASSLSPRVGQPQHF	TGTGCCAGCAGTTTATCGCCCAGGGTGGGGCAGCCCCAGCATTTT
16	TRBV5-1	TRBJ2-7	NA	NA	CASSSQGGTSLGEQYF	TGCGCCAGCAGCTCTCAGGGGGGGACTAGTCTAGGCGAGCAGTACTTC
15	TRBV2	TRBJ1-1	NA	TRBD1	CASSKTGTGGTEAFF	TGTGCCAGCAGTAAAACGGGGACAGGGGGCACTGAAGCTTTCTTT
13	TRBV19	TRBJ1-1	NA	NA	CATTRGWNTEAFF	TGTGCCACCACCCGCGGATGGAACACTGAAGCTTTCTTT
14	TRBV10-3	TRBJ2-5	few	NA	CAISESEVAETQYF	TGTGCCATCAGTGAGTCGGAGGTTGCGGAGACCCAGTACTTC
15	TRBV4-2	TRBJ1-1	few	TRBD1	CASSHFGTGNTEAFF	TGTGCCAGCAGCCACTTCGGGACAGGGAACACTGAAGCTTTCTTT
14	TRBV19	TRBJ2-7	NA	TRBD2	CASSGLAAAGEQYF	TGTGCCAGTTCTGGACTAGCGGCGGCCGGCGAGCAGTACTTC
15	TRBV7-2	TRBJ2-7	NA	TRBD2	CASSLASGSDYEQYF	TGTGCCAGCAGCTTAGCAAGCGGGAGTGACTACGAGCAGTACTTC
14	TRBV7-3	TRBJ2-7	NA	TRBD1	CASSPRQGANEQYF	TGTGCCAGCAGCCCGAGACAGGGGGCCAACGAGCAGTACTTC
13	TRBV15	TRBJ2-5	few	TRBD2	CATSPERGETQYF	TGTGCCACCAGCCCCGAGCGGGGAGAGACCCAGTACTTC
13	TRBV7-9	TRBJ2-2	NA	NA	CASSGVNTGELFF	TGTGCCAGCTCCGGGGTGAACACCGGGGAGCTGTTTTTT
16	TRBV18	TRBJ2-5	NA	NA	CASSPPWAGEFETQYF	TGTGCCAGCTCACCCCCCTGGGCAGGGGAGTTTGAGACCCAGTACTTC
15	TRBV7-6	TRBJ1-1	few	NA	CASSLAGGGGTEAFF	TGTGCCAGCAGCTTAGCGGGCGGGGGCGGGACTGAAGCTTTCTTT
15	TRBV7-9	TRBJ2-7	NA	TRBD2	CASSLARGGDYEQYF	TGTGCCAGCAGCTTAGCCCGGGGGGGGGACTACGAGCAGTACTTC
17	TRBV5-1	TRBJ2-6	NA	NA	CASSPENRYSGANVLTF	TGCGCCAGCAGCCCAGAAAACAGATACTCTGGGGCCAACGTCCTGACTTTC
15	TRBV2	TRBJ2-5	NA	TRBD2	CASSALAGGPETQYF	TGTGCCAGCAGCGCTCTAGCGGGAGGGCCTGAGACCCAGTACTTC
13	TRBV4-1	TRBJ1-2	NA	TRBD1	CASRSTGAGGYTF	TGCGCCAGCAGGAGTACAGGGGCTGGTGGCTACACCTTC
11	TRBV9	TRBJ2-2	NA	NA	CASSGSGELFF	TGTGCCAGCTCAGGCTCCGGGGAGCTGTTTTTT
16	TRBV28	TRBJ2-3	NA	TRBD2	CASSQGTSGFTDTQYF	TGTGCCAGCAGCCAAGGGACTAGCGGATTCACAGATACGCAGTATTTT
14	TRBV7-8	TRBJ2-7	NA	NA	CASSFGRILYEQYF	TGTGCCAGCAGCTTCGGCAGGATTCTCTACGAGCAGTACTTC
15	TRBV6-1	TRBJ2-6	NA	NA	CASSEQLSGANGLTF	TGTGCCAGCAGTGAACAGCTCTCTGGGGCCAACGGCCTGACTTTC
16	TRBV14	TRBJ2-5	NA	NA	CASSQEAGLLQETQYF	TGTGCCAGCAGCCAAGAGGCAGGGTTACTCCAAGAGACCCAGTACTTC
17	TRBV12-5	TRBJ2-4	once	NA	CASGLAPIGWAKNIQYF	TGTGCTAGTGGTTTGGCCCCGATCGGGTGGGCCAAAAACATTCAGTACTTC
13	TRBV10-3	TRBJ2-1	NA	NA	CAISDLEYNEQFF	TGTGCCATCAGTGATCTAGAATACAATGAGCAGTTCTTC
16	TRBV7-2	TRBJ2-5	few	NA	CASSLWTTGTKETQYF	TGTGCCAGCAGCTTATGGACAACAGGGACGAAAGAGACCCAGTACTTC
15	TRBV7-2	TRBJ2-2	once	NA	CASSSRGGAGGELFF	TGTGCCAGCAGCTCCCGAGGGGGAGCAGGCGGGGAGCTGTTTTTT
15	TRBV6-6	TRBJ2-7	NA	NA	CASSYSSATGYEQYF	TGTGCCAGCAGTTACTCGAGTGCCACAGGATACGAGCAGTACTTC
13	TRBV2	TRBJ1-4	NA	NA	CASSIHRLEKLFF	TGTGCCAGCAGTATACACAGGTTAGAAAAACTGTTTTTT
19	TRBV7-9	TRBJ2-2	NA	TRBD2	CASSLPGAGGRHSTGELFF	TGTGCCAGCAGCTTACCTGGGGCGGGGGGCCGACACTCTACCGGGGAGCTGTTTTTT
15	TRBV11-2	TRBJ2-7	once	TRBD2	CASIPPAGGIYEQYF	TGTGCCAGCATCCCCCCCGCGGGGGGGATCTACGAGCAGTACTTC
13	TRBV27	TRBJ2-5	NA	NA	CASSFPGSETQYF	TGTGCCTCCAGTTTCCCGGGTTCGGAGACCCAGTACTTC
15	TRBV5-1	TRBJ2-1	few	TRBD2	CASSLITGGYNEQFF	TGCGCCAGCAGCTTAATTACGGGGGGCTACAATGAGCAGTTCTTC
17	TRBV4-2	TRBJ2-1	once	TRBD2	CASSQGELAGEFNEQFF	TGTGCCAGCAGCCAAGGCGAACTAGCGGGAGAATTTAATGAGCAGTTCTTC
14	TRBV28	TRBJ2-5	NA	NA	CASGPLSGRETQYF	TGTGCCAGCGGACCCCTCAGCGGCCGAGAGACCCAGTACTTC
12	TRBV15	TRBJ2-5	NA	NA	CATSRATGEQYF	TGTGCCACCAGCAGAGCTACGGGGGAGCAGTACTTC
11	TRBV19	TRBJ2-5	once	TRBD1	CASAGGETQYF	TGTGCCAGCGCAGGGGGAGAGACCCAGTACTTC
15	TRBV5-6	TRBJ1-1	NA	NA	CASSLAAGTNTEAFF	TGTGCCAGCAGCTTAGCCGCCGGGACTAACACTGAAGCTTTCTTT
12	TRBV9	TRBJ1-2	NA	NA	CASSVGGDGYTF	TGTGCCAGCAGCGTAGGGGGAGATGGCTACACCTTC
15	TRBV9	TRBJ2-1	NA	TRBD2	CASSVDLAGYNEQFF	TGTGCCAGCAGCGTAGATCTAGCGGGATACAATGAGCAGTTCTTC
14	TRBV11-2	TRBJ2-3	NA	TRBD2	CASSPRTSLDTQYF	TGTGCCAGCAGCCCAAGGACTAGTCTAGATACGCAGTATTTT
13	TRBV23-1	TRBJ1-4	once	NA	CASSRRGWEKLFF	TGCGCCAGCAGTCGCAGGGGTTGGGAAAAACTGTTTTTT
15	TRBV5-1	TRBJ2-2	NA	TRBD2	CASRIAGAASGELFF	TGCGCCTCCCGAATTGCGGGAGCGGCCTCCGGGGAGCTGTTTTTT
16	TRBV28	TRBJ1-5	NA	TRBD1	CASHGQGKYSNQPQHF	TGTGCCAGCCACGGACAGGGGAAATATAGCAATCAGCCCCAGCATTTT